The clone carrying this TCR beta chain was counted between two and nine times. Its target is not known. Combining iRepertoire HTBI primers with Arm-PCR of CDR3 regions, the authors built TCR beta libraries. TCRdb independently ran MiXCR on the multiplex PCR reads; one entry per CDR3 protein. The sample holds roughly 440,000 distinct CDR3 sequences; about 16% are singletons and the top ten take 23%. The data were obtained in a study of regulatory T cells in long-lasting Graves disease. Whole-study results and caveats: TRBV28, TRBJ1-2 and TRBJ2-5 were favored in persistent disease.

Indicated time point: newly diagnosed GD, antithyroid drugs for less than 3 months. Generation of the TCR library employed RNA extracted from PBMCs. Per the germline V gene, CDR1 is SGHAT and CDR2 is FQNNGV. The V segment lost 5 bases and the J segment 2 bases; nucleotides outside the gene matches: 5. This CDR3 has 17 residues. These same records also appear under a second study, on T cells in Graves' hyperthyroidism and ophthalmopathy. From that second work: Lactation, pregnancy, other autoimmune disease or uncontrolled infection excluded patients.

The source material was peripheral blood mononuclear cells (PBMCs), sampled at new diagnosis, from a patient treated with antithyroid drugs. The sequence was obtained from a woman younger than 35 with Graves disease. This chain joins TRBV11-2 and TRBJ2-1; 14 nucleotides match TRBD2. The DNA of the CDR3 is TGTGCCAGCAGCCTGACTAGCGGGAGGGCGACCTACAATGAGCAGTTCTTC. Its translation: CASSLTSGRATYNEQFF.